What follows describes a single TCR beta chain. Its cognate antigen is unknown. This table comes from immunoSEQ multiplex PCR, and its TCRdb copy is limited to in-frame clones, with some not included. The sample includes around 35,000 clones, 87% of them seen just once. The data belong to a study of STAT5B mutations in CD4+ large granular lymphocyte leukemia. Study results and caveats: Higher CD4+ than CD8+ T-LGLL clonality might reflect small sample size.

Specimen: CD4+ T cells from blood buffy coats. The TCR was taken from a human donor in good health.

The CDR3, as DNA: TGCGCCAGCAGCCAAGCTGTTGCAGACGGGAAAAACATTCAGTACTTC. Its translation: CASSQAVADGKNIQYF. The chain uses TRBV4-1 and TRBJ2-4; D remains ambiguous. The CDR3 runs 16 residues. The V gene's germline CDR1 is MGHRA and CDR2 YSYEKL. V lost 1 base to trimming and J lost 4 bases, with 14 bases between them.